This T cell receptor beta chain was sequenced in a study of blood T cell repertoires in COVID-19. There are 14 residues in the CDR3. The germline gives CDR1 SGHNT, CDR2 YENEEA. V lost 0 bases to trimming and J lost 11 bases, with 16 bases between them. Some clones are missing from TCRdb's copy, which holds only in-frame ones; the method was immunoSEQ multiplex PCR. In the table there are approximately 88,000 clones, 80% of which are singletons. The gene calls are TRBV11-3 and TRBJ1-1, with D hard to call. The sequencing sample was made of peripheral blood. The sequence came from a man aged 50 or older who had recovered from COVID-19. DNA for the CDR3: TGTGCCAGCAGCTTAGATTCCCTGTCGGGATCGGCTTTCTTT. This translates into CASSLDSLSGSAFF. Full variable domain (missing parts from reference TRBV11-3 and TRBJ1-1): EAGVVQSPRYKIIEKKQPVAFWCNPISGHNTLYWYLQNLGQGPELLIRYENEEAVDDSQLPKDRFSAERLKGVDSTLKIQPAELGDSAVYLCASSLDSLSGSAFFGQGTRLTVV.